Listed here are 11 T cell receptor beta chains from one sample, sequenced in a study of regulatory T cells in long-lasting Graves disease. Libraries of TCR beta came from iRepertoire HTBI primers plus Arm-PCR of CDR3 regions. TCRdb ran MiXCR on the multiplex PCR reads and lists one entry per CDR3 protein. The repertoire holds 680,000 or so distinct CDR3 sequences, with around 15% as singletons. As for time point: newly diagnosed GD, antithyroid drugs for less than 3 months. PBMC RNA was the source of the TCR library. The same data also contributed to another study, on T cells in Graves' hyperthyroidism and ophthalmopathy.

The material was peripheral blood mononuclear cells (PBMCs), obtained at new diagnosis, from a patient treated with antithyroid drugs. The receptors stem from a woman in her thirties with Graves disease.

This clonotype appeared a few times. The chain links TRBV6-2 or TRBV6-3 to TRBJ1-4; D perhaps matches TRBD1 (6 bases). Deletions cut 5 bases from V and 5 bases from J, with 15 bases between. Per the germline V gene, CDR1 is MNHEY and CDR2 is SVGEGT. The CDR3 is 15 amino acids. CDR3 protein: CASSLATGLNEKLFF. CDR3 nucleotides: TGTGCCAGCAGTCTAGCTACAGGGCTGAATGAAAAACTGTTTTTT.

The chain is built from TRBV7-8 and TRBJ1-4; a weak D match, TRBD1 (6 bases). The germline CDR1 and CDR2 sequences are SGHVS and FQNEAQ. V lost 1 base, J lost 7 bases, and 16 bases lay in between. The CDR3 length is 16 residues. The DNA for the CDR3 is TGTGCCAGCAGCTTAGATTGGCACAGGGTGGGTGAAAAACTGTTTTTT. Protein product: CASSLDWHRVGEKLFF.

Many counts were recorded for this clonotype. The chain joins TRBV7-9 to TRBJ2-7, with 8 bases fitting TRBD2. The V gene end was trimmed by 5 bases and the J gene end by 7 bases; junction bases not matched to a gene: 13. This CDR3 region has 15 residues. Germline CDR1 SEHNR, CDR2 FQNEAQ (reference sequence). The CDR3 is CASSQTTSGRIEQYF. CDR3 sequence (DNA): TGTGCCAGCAGCCAAACTACTAGCGGCCGGATAGAGCAGTACTTC.

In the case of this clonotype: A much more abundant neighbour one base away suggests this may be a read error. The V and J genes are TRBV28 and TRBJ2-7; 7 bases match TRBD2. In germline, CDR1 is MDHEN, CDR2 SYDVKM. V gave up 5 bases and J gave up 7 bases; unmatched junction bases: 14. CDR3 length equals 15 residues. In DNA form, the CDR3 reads TGTGCCAGCAGTGTAGCGGGCAGCTCCTACAATGAGCAGTACTTC. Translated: CASSVAGSSYNEQYF. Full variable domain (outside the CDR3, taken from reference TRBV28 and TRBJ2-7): DVKVTQSSRYLVKRTGEKVFLECVQDMDHENMFWYRQDPGLGLRLIYFSYDVKMKEKGDIPEGYSVSREKKERFSLILESASTNQTSMYLCASSVAGSSYNEQYFGPGTRLTVT.

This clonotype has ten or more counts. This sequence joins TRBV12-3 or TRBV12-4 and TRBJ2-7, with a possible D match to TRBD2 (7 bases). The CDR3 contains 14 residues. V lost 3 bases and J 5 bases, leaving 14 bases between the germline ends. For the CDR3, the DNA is TGTGCCAGCAGTTTGAAGGGGGGGCCCCACGAGCAGTACTTC. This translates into CASSLKGGPHEQYF.

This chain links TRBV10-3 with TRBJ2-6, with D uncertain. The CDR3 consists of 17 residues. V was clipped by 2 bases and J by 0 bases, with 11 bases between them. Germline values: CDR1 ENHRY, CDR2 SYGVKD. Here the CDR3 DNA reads TGTGCCATCAGTGAGGCTCCTATAGGCTCTGGGGCCAACGTCCTGACTTTC. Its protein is CAISEAPIGSGANVLTF.

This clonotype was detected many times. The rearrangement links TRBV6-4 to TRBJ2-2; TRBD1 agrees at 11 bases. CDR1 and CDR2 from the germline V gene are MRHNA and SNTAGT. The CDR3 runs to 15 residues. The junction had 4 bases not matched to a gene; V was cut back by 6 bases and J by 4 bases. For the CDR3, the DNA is TGTGCCAGCAGCCTCGGACAGGGGGCCACCGGGGAGCTGTTTTTT. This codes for CASSLGQGATGELFF.

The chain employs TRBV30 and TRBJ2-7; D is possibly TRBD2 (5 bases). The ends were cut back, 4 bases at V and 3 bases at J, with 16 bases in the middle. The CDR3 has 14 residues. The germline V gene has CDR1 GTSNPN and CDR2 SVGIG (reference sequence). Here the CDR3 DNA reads TGTGCCTGGAACAGAAACGGGGAGAACTACGAGCAGTACTTC. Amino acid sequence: CAWNRNGENYEQYF.

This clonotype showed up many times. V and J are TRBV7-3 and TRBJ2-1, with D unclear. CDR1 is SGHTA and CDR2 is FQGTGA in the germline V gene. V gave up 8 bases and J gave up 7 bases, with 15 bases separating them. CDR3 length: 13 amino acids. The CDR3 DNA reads TGTGCCAGCGGCCCCGGAATCGGGAATGAGCAGTTCTTC. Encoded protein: CASGPGIGNEQFF.

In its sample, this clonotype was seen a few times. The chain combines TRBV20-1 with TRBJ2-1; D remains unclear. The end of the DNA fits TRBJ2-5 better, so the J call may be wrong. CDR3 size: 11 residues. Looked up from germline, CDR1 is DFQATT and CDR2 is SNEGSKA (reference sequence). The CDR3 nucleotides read TGCAGTCCTCAACCAGAAGAGACCCAGTACTTC. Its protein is CSPQPEETQYF.

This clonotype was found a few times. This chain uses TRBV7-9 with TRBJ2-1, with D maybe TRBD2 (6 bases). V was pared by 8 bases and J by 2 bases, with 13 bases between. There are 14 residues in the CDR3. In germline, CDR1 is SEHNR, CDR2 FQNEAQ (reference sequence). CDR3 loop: CASWRGRPYNEQFF. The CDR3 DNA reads TGTGCCAGCTGGAGGGGTAGACCCTACAATGAGCAGTTCTTC.